This is a list of T cell receptor beta chains from one sample in a study of CD8 T cells in acute hepatitis C reinfection. The table came from immunoSEQ multiplex PCR; TCRdb's copy has only in-frame clones and leaves some out. In the table there are 1,400 or so clones, 40% to 60% of which are singletons. Sequencing was performed on HCV NS3-1073 tetramer-sorted CD8+ T cells from PBMCs, taken during acute infection. All receptors come from a woman between 18 and 29 years old who spontaneously cleared hepatitis C infection. The CDR3 runs from the conserved cysteine through the conserved F or W. The D gene is left open where the match is weak. Clone size is stated in some rows and not others, as once, few, many or a class when expanded.

j_gene	abundance	v_gene	d_gene	CDR3nt	CDR3aa
TRBJ1-5	-	TRBV4-2	-	TGTGCCAGCAGCCAGGAACAGGGCTCTCAGCCCCAGCATTTT	CASSQEQGSQPQHF
TRBJ2-2	-	TRBV11-3	-	TGTGCCAGCAGCTTGCCCGGGACCGGGGAGCTGTTTTTT	CASSLPGTGELFF
TRBJ2-7	medium-sized	TRBV11-2	TRBD2	TGTGCCAGCAGCTTATATATCTGGGATAGCGGGAGTCTTGGGGAGCAGTACTTC	CASSLYIWDSGSLGEQYF
TRBJ2-7	large	TRBV27	-	TGTGCCAGCAGTTTAGCGGGACAGCCCTACGAGCAGTACTTC	CASSLAGQPYEQYF
TRBJ2-2	-	TRBV11-3	TRBD2	TGTGCCAGCAGCTTAGTAGCGGGAGAACCCGGGGAGCTGTTTTTT	CASSLVAGEPGELFF
TRBJ1-1	-	TRBV5-5	-	TGTGCCAGCAGCCACGAGGAGAACACTGAAGCTTTCTTT	CASSHEENTEAFF
TRBJ2-3	-	TRBV7-8	-	TGTGCCAGCAGCTTACCGGGACATAGCACAGATACGCAGTATTTT	CASSLPGHSTDTQYF
TRBJ1-2	-	TRBV5-6	-	TGTGCCAGCAGCTCTACCCGACAGGAGAACTATGGCTACACCTTC	CASSSTRQENYGYTF
TRBJ2-5	-	TRBV2	-	TGTGCCAGCAGAACAGAGACCCAGTACTTC	CASRTETQYF
TRBJ2-4	large	TRBV19	TRBD1	TGTGCCAGTAGCCAAACGACAGGGGACCCTATCAAAAACATTCAGTACTTC	CASSQTTGDPIKNIQYF
TRBJ2-2	-	TRBV14	TRBD2	TGTGCCAGCAGCCAAGAACCGGGGAGGGCCCCCGGGGAGCTGTTTTTT	CASSQEPGRAPGELFF
TRBJ2-7	-	TRBV14	-	TGTGCCAGCAGCCAAGACGGACAATACTACGAGCAGTACTTC	CASSQDGQYYEQYF
TRBJ1-4	-	TRBV11-1	TRBD1	TGTGCCAGCAGCTCCGACAGGGGGTCGGGAAACATTGAAAAACTGTTTTTT	CASSSDRGSGNIEKLFF
TRBJ2-2	large	TRBV14	-	TGTGCCAGCAGCCAAGATCCGAACAGCGGGAACACCGGGGAGCTGTTTTTT	CASSQDPNSGNTGELFF
TRBJ1-3	few	TRBV11-2	-	TGTGCCAGCAGCTTATTCCAGCAGGGAAACACCATATATTTT	CASSLFQQGNTIYF
TRBJ1-2	-	TRBV15	-	TGTGCCACCAGCAGAGATCTTGGACTACAGGTCCCGGAGAGCTATGGCTACACCTTC	CATSRDLGLQVPESYGYTF
TRBJ1-2	medium-sized	TRBV19	-	TGTGCCAGTAGCGAGTTGTATGGCTACACCTTC	CASSELYGYTF
TRBJ2-3	-	TRBV15	TRBD1	TGTGCCACCAGCAGAAGCCCTGAACAGGGGAACGCAGATACGCAGTATTTT	CATSRSPEQGNADTQYF
TRBJ1-4	once	TRBV5-8	TRBD1	TGTGCCAGCAGCTCCGACAGGGGGTCGGGAAACATTGAAAAACTGTTTTTT	CASSSDRGSGNIEKLFF
TRBJ2-7	-	TRBV5-6	-	TGTGCCAGCAGCATATTAATGGGGGTGGATGGAAGGTTCTACGAGCAGTACTTC	CASSILMGVDGRFYEQYF
TRBJ1-4	-	TRBV7-8	-	TGTGCCAGCAGCCCGGCTGCAACTAATGAAAAACTGTTTTTT	CASSPAATNEKLFF
TRBJ2-3	-	TRBV6-5	-	TGTGCCAGCAGTTACGGGACCTCGCAGTATTTT	CASSYGTSQYF
TRBJ2-7	-	TRBV6-5	-	TGTGCCAGCAGTTACGGCAGGGGTAGCTCCTACGAGCAGTACTTC	CASSYGRGSSYEQYF
TRBJ2-7	large	TRBV7-2	-	TGTGCCAGCAACTATTTTGTCCAGGGGATCGAGCAGTACTTC	CASNYFVQGIEQYF
TRBJ1-1	-	TRBV7-2	-	TGTGCCAGCAGCTTAAATACCGGACAGCTCTACCAAGCTTTCTTT	CASSLNTGQLYQAFF
TRBJ2-7	-	TRBV11-2	TRBD2	TGTGCCAGCAGCTTAGAACTCCCTAGCGGGCGACCGTACGAGCAGTACTTC	CASSLELPSGRPYEQYF
TRBJ1-1	-	TRBV7-2	-	TGTGCCAGCAGCCAAGATCGAGGGAGATACATGAACACTGAAGCTTTCTTT	CASSQDRGRYMNTEAFF
TRBJ2-5	-	TRBV5-1	-	TGCGCCAGCAGCTCCTCAAAGAATATGGACTGGGAGACCCAGTACTTC	CASSSSKNMDWETQYF